Following are 16 T cell receptor beta chains from one sample sequenced in a study of T cell responses to AZD1222 COVID-19 vaccine (dated by TCRdb to 2020 to 2022). The time point label for this specimen denotes: baseline before first vaccination. Libraries were built with the immunoSEQ multiplex PCR assay. Drawn from immuneACCESS, this table holds only the in-frame rearrangements with V and J called that TCRdb kept. Clones are partly lost; checked studies trace under half to an unresolved V gene and leave the rest unexplained. This sample is represented by tens of thousands of clones; about 90% of them were singletons. Roughly 17% of the sample is in the top ten clones. Sample: peripheral blood, taken on day 0 of AZD1222 vaccination. The receptors stem from an adult in good health.

In its sample, this clone was seen once. This sequence joins TRBV2 and TRBJ1-5, with TRBD1 matching over 10 bases. Germline CDR1 SNHLY, CDR2 FYNNEI. Trimming cost V 5 bases and J 1 base; bases outside gene matches: 14. This CDR3 region has 19 residues. Here the CDR3 DNA reads TGTGCCAGCAGTTACCTCCGGGACAGGGGTTTCGAGAGCAATCAGCCCCAGCATTTT. It is translated as CASSYLRDRGFESNQPQHF.

V usage is TRBV6-6 and J usage is TRBJ2-1; 7 nucleotides match TRBD2. Germline CDR1 is MNHNY and CDR2 is SVGAGI (reference sequence). CDR3 length: 14 residues. The V and J ends lost 2 bases and 7 bases, in that order; junction bases with no gene match: 5. The CDR3 is CASSYVGGLNEQFF. CDR3 nucleotides: TGTGCCAGCAGTTACGTGGGAGGGCTAAATGAGCAGTTCTTC.

This sequence joins TRBV19 and TRBJ1-4; 11 nucleotides line up with TRBD1. Germline values: CDR1 LNHDA, CDR2 SQIVND (reference sequence). The V gene end was trimmed by 4 bases and the J gene end by 0 bases; junction bases not matched to a gene: 4. The CDR3 length is 17 residues. The CDR3 loop is CASSTGQGVATNEKLFF. CDR3 DNA: TGTGCCAGTAGTACGGGACAGGGGGTGGCAACTAATGAAAAACTGTTTTTT.

The chain couples TRBV30 to TRBJ2-3; D might be TRBD2 (6 bases). Germline V CDR1 and CDR2: GTSNPN, SVGIG (reference sequence). Trimming stripped 2 bases from V and 4 bases from J, with 16 bases between. This CDR3 spans 15 amino acids. CDR3 in amino acids: CAWSLGLAESDTQYF. The DNA for the CDR3 is TGTGCCTGGAGTCTTGGATTAGCGGAGTCAGATACGCAGTATTTT.

The V gene is TRBV28, the J gene TRBJ1-6; 9 nucleotides line up with TRBD1. The CDR3 is 15 residues long. V shed 2 bases and J 7 bases; nucleotides not matched to a gene: 3. The germline V gene has CDR1 MDHEN and CDR2 SYDVKM. The CDR3 reads CASSLGQGRNSPLHF. Here the CDR3 DNA reads TGTGCCAGCAGTTTAGGACAGGGGAGGAATTCACCCCTCCACTTT.

In its sample, this clone was seen once. The chain employs TRBV7-2 and TRBJ2-1, with a possible D match to TRBD2 (6 bases). The CDR3 consists of 15 residues. Germline CDR1 SGHTA, CDR2 FQGNSA. The V end lost 5 bases, the J end lost 1 base, and 12 bases lay between the germline ends. This CDR3 is CASSPGDPSYNEQFF. CDR3 sequence (DNA): TGTGCCAGCAGCCCGGGGGACCCGTCCTACAATGAGCAGTTCTTC.

This clone was found once. This sequence joins TRBV5-1 and TRBJ2-1; 10 nucleotides agree with TRBD2. CDR1 is SGHRS, CDR2 YFSETQ, per germline. CDR3 length equals 16 residues. V dropped 4 bases and J dropped 4; count of bases not matched to a gene: 8. The CDR3 is CASSQGSGRGYNEQFF. CDR3 sequence (DNA): TGCGCCAGCAGCCAAGGAAGCGGGAGGGGGTACAATGAGCAGTTCTTC.

In this sample, this clone turned up once. This chain uses TRBV7-2 with TRBJ2-7, with a weak D call TRBD1 (6 bases). Between the trimmed V and J ends, which lost 4 bases and 0 bases, there was a span of 16 bases. The CDR3 has 16 amino acids. From germline, CDR1 is SGHTA and CDR2 FQGNSA. The CDR3 spells CASSYSGVSSSYEQYF. For the CDR3, the DNA is TGTGCCAGCAGCTACTCAGGGGTCTCAAGCTCCTACGAGCAGTACTTC.

The chain links TRBV15 to TRBJ2-2; 8 nucleotides align to TRBD1. V was pared by 5 bases and J by 0 bases, with 5 bases of the junction left unmatched. The CDR3 totals 16 residues. Germline assignment: CDR1 LNHNV and CDR2 YYDKDF (reference sequence). The CDR3 region is CATSARTGPNTGELFF. The CDR3, as DNA: TGTGCCACCAGCGCCCGGACAGGGCCGAACACCGGGGAGCTGTTTTTT. Complete variable domain (other parts from reference TRBV15 and TRBJ2-2): DAMVIQNPRYQVTQFGKPVTLSCSQTLNHNVMYWYQQKSSQAPKLLFHYYDKDFNNEADTPDNFQSRRPNTSFCFLDIRSPGLGDTAMYLCATSARTGPNTGELFFGEGSRLTVL.

J is TRBJ2-5 and V is TRBV7-6, with TRBD1 matching over 9 bases. Germline V CDR1 and CDR2: SGHVS, FNYEAQ. This CDR3 region has 15 residues. Losses at the gene ends were 1 base for V and 1 base for J; bases not matched to a gene: 1. Here the CDR3 reads CASSLGTGVQETQYF. The CDR3 DNA reads as TGTGCCAGCAGCTTAGGGACAGGGGTCCAAGAGACCCAGTACTTC.

The V and J genes are TRBV11-3 and TRBJ1-1; D gene ambiguous. In germline, CDR1 is SGHNT, CDR2 YENEEA. The CDR3 length is 15 residues. V lost 6 bases and J lost 1, with 15 bases in between. CDR3 nucleotides: TGTGCCAGCAGATCAGGACCCCTCGGGAACACTGAAGCTTTCTTT. Amino acid sequence: CASRSGPLGNTEAFF.

This chain uses TRBV6-5 with TRBJ2-1, with 11 bases lining up with TRBD2. The length of the CDR3 is 16 residues. Per the germline V gene, CDR1 is MNHEY and CDR2 is SVGAGI. The ends lost 0 bases at V and 10 bases at J; junction bases unmatched: 8. Here the CDR3 reads CASSYSVAGGSREQFF. CDR3 in DNA: TGTGCCAGCAGTTACTCTGTAGCGGGAGGGTCCCGGGAGCAGTTCTTC.

The rearrangement uses TRBV14 and TRBJ2-5; no reliable D call. From germline, CDR1 is SGHDN and CDR2 FVKESK. The CDR3 totals 11 residues. The V and J ends lost 4 bases and 10 bases respectively, with 10 bases between them. CDR3 loop: CASSPGRDQYF. In nucleotides, the CDR3 is TGTGCCAGCAGCCCCGGTAGGGACCAGTACTTC. The full variable domain, with the rest looked up from reference TRBV14 and TRBJ2-5, is EAGVTQFPSHSVIEKGQTVTLRCDPISGHDNLYWYRRVMGKEIKFLLHFVKESKQDESGMPNNRFLAERTGGTYSTLKVQPAELEDSGVYFCASSPGRDQYFGPGTRLLVL.

This chain joins TRBV5-6 and TRBJ1-1; a weak D match, TRBD1 (5 bases). This CDR3 has 15 residues. Germline CDR1 reads SGHDT; CDR2 reads YYEEEE. Trimming stripped 4 bases from V and 1 base from J, with 14 bases between. The chain's CDR3 is CASSPTGGGNTEAFF. DNA of the CDR3: TGTGCCAGCAGCCCCACTGGGGGGGGGAACACTGAAGCTTTCTTT.

The rearrangement uses TRBV30 and TRBJ2-7; 13 positions match TRBD2. Losses at the gene ends were 0 bases for V and 5 bases for J; bases not matched to a gene: 1. The CDR3 totals 14 residues. CDR1 is GTSNPN and CDR2 is SVGIG in the germline V gene (reference sequence). CDR3 sequence (DNA): TGTGCCTGGAGTGTTGGACTAGCGGGAGACGAGCAGTACTTC. This sequence encodes CAWSVGLAGDEQYF.

The CDR3 DNA reads as TGTGCCAGCACAGGGACAACTAATGAAAAACTGTTTTTT. It codes for CASTGTTNEKLFF. The chain recombines TRBV12-3 or TRBV12-4 with TRBJ1-4; a weak D match, TRBD1 (5 bases). This CDR3 has 13 residues. V was pared by 7 bases and J by 0 bases, with 6 bases between.